This record covers a single T cell receptor (beta chain). TCRdb redid the calling of the 5' RACE reads with MiXCR, one entry per CDR3 protein. Of about 43,000 distinct CDR3 sequences in the sample, roughly 10% are singletons; the top ten hold about 9.6%. These data are taken from a study of early T cells in non-severe SARS-CoV-2 infection. Germline CDR1 reads MGHRA; CDR2 reads YSYEKL. The CDR3 is made up of 15 amino acids. V lost 6 bases and J lost 5, with 20 bases in between. This TCR was sampled from an adult who was a healthcare worker with PCR-confirmed SARS-CoV-2 infection or an uninfected control (not recorded which). The sample comprised whole blood. The rearrangement joins TRBV4-1 to TRBJ2-7; maybe TRBD2 (6 bases). The CDR3 reads CASRDSFHTGDEQYF. In DNA, the CDR3 is TGCGCCAGCAGGGATTCCTTTCATACGGGGGACGAGCAGTACTTC.